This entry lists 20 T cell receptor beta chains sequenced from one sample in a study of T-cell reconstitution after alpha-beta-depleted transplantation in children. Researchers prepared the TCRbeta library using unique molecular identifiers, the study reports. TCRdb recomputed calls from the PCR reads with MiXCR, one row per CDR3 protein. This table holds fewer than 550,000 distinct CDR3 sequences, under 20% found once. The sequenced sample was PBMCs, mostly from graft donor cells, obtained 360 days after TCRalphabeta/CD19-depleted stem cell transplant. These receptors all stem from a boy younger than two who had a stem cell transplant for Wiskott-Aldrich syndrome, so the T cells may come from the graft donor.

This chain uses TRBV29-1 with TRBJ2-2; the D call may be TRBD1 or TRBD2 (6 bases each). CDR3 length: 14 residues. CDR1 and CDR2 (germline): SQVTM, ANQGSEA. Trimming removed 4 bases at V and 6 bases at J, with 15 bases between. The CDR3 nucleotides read TGCAGCGTTGGCGGAGGGGGTATACCCGGGGAGCTGTTTTTT. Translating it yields CSVGGGGIPGELFF.

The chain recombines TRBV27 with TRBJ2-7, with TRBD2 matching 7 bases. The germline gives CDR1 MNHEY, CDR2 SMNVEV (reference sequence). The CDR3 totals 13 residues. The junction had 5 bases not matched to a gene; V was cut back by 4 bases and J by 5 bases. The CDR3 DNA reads TGTGCCAGCAGTTCAGGGAGGGGCAACGAGCAGTACTTC. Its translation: CASSSGRGNEQYF.

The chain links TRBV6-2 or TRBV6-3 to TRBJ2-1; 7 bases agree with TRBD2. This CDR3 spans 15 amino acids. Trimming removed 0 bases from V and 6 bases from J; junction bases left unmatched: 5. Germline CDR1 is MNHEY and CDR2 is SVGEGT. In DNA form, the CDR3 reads TGTGCCAGCAGTTACTCTGGCGGGAGCCCCAATGAGCAGTTCTTC. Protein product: CASSYSGGSPNEQFF.

The DNA of the CDR3 is TGTGCCAGTAGTCCCGGTTTGGAGACCCAGTACTTC. It translates to CASSPGLETQYF. The chain is built from TRBV19 and TRBJ2-5; D gene unclear. With 5 bases removed from V and 5 bases from J, the gap between germline ends came to 9 bases. This CDR3 comprises 12 residues. CDR1 is LNHDA and CDR2 is SQIVND in the germline V gene (reference sequence).

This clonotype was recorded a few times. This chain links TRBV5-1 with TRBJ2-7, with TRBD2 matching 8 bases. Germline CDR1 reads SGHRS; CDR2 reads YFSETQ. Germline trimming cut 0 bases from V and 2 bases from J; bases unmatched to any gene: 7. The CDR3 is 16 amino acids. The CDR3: CASSLDRDSGTYEQYF. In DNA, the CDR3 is TGCGCCAGCAGCTTGGACCGGGATAGCGGGACCTACGAGCAGTACTTC.

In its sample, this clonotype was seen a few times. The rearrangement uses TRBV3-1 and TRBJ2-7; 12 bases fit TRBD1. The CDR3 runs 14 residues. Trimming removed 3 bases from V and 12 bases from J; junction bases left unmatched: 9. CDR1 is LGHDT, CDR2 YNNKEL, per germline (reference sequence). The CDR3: CASSQGTGGQMGYF. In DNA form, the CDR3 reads TGTGCCAGCAGCCAGGGGACAGGGGGCCAAATGGGGTACTTC.

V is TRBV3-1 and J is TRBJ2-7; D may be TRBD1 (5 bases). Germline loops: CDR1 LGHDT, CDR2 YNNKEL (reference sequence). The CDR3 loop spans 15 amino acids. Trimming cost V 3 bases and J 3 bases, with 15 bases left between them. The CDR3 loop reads CASSHGGRALYEQYF. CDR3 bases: TGTGCCAGCAGCCATGGCGGCAGGGCGCTCTACGAGCAGTACTTC.

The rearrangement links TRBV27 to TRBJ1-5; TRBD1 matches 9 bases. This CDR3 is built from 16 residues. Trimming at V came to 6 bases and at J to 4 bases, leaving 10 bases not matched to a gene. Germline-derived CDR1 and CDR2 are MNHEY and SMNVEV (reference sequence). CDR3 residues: CASSPLGQGMNQPQHF. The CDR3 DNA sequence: TGTGCCAGCAGCCCACTTGGACAGGGGATGAATCAGCCCCAGCATTTT.

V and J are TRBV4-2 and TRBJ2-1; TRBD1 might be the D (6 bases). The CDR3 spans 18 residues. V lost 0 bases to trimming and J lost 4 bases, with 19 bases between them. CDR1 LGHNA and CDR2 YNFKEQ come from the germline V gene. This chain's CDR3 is CASSQETRGQTNYNEQFF. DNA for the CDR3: TGTGCCAGCAGCCAAGAGACCAGAGGACAGACTAATTACAATGAGCAGTTCTTC.

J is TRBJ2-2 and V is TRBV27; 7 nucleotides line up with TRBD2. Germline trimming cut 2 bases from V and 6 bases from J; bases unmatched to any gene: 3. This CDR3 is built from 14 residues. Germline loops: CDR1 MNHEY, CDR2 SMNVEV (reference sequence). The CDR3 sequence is CASSLMGGAGELFF. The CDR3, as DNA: TGTGCCAGCAGTTTAATGGGAGGGGCCGGGGAGCTGTTTTTT.

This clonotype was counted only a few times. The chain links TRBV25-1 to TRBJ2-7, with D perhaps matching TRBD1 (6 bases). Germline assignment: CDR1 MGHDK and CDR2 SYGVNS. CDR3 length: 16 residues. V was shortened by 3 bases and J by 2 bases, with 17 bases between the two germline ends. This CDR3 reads CASSDRRNREPYEQYF. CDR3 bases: TGTGCCAGCAGTGACCGACGCAACAGGGAGCCCTACGAGCAGTACTTC.

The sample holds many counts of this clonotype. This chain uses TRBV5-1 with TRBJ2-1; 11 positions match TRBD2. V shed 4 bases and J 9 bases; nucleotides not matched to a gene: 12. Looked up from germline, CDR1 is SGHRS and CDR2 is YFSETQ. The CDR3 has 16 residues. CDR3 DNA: TGCGCCAGCAGCCAATCCGGGACTAGCGGTTGGAGTGAGCAGTTCTTC. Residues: CASSQSGTSGWSEQFF. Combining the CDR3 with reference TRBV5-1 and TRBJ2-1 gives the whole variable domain KAGVTQTPRYLIKTRGQQVTLSCSPISGHRSVSWYQQTPGQGLQFLFEYFSETQRNKGNFPGRFSGRQFSNSRSEMNVSTLELGDSALYLCASSQSGTSGWSEQFFGPGTRLTVL.

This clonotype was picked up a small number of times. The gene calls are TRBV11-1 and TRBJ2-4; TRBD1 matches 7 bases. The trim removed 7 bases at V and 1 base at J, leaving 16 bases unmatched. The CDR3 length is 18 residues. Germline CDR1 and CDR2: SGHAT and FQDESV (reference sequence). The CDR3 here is CASTPLRGTGEAKNIQYF. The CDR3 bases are TGTGCCAGCACGCCCCTAAGGGGAACAGGGGAGGCCAAAAACATTCAGTACTTC.

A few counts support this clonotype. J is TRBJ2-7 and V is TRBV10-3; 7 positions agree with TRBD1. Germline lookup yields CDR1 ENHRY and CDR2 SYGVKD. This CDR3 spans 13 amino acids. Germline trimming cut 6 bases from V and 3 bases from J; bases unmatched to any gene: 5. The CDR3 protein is CAIRPGQLYEQYF. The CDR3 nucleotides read TGTGCCATCAGGCCGGGACAGCTCTACGAGCAGTACTTC.

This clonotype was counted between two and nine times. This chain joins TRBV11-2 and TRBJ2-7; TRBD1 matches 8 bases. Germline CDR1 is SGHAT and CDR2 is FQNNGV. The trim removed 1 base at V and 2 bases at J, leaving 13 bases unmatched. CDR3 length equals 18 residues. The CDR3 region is CASSLGDRMRDKTYEQYF. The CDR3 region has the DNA TGTGCCAGCAGCTTAGGGGACAGGATGCGGGACAAGACCTACGAGCAGTACTTC.

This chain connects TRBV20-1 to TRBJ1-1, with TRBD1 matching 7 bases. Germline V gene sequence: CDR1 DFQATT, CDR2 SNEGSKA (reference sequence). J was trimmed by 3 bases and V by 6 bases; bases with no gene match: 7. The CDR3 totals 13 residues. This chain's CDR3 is CSAAGGRYTEAFF. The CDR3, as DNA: TGCAGTGCAGCAGGGGGAAGGTACACTGAAGCTTTCTTT.

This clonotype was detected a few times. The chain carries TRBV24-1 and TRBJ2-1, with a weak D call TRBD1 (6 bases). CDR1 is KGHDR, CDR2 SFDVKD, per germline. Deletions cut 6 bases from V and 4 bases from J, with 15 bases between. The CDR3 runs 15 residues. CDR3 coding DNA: TGTGCCACCAGTAAAACCGGGACAACTTACAATGAGCAGTTCTTC. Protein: CATSKTGTTYNEQFF.

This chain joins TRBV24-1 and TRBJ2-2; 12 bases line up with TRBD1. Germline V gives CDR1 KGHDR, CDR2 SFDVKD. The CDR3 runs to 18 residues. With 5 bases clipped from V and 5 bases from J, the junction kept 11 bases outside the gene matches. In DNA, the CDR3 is TGTGCCACCAGTGGTTCCTTTAGGGACAGGGGGCGGACCGGGGAGCTGTTTTTT. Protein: CATSGSFRDRGRTGELFF.

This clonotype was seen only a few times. CDR3 protein: CASSPTTQRVAKNIQYF. DNA of the CDR3: TGTGCCAGCAGCCCCACTACTCAGAGGGTAGCCAAAAACATTCAGTACTTC. The rearrangement links TRBV3-1 to TRBJ2-4; the D gene is possibly TRBD2 (5 bases). Germline loops: CDR1 LGHDT, CDR2 YNNKEL (reference sequence). Trimming cost V 4 bases and J 0 bases, with 16 bases left between them. The CDR3 totals 17 residues.

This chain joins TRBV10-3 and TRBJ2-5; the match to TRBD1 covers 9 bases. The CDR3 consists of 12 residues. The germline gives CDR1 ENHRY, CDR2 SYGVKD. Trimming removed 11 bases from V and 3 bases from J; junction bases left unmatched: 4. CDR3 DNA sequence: TGTGCCGTTGGGACAGGGAAAGAGACCCAGTACTTC. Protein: CAVGTGKETQYF.